This TCR beta chain comes out of a study of blood T cell repertoires in COVID-19. Study-level information: Italy, Spain and the United States were the sources of the convalescent and acute COVID-19 samples. PBMCs, B-cell-depleted T cells, or T cells were the source of the cDNA or gDNA that made up the material.

As processed by the authors: Reference gene primer amplification gave estimated nucleated cell counts. Clones were sequenced by immunoSEQ multiplex PCR, and TCRdb holds only the in-frame ones, with some missing. Clonal size and the V and J genes are those of that table, whereas D and trimming came from the DNA. The data show under 45,000 clones, with around 90% seen just once and 1% to 1.5% held by the top ten. The TCR was taken from a middle-aged woman with acute or convalescent COVID-19. Sequences were obtained from peripheral blood.

The DNA for the CDR3 is TGTGCCAGCTCACCGAAACAGGCGAACACTGAAGCTTTCTTT. This translates into CASSPKQANTEAFF. V gene TRBV18 combines with J gene TRBJ1-1, with D maybe TRBD1 (5 bases). The V gene's germline CDR1 is KGHSH and CDR2 LQKENI. The CDR3 sequence is 14 residues long. The V end lost 3 bases, the J end lost 1 base, and 9 bases lay between the germline ends.